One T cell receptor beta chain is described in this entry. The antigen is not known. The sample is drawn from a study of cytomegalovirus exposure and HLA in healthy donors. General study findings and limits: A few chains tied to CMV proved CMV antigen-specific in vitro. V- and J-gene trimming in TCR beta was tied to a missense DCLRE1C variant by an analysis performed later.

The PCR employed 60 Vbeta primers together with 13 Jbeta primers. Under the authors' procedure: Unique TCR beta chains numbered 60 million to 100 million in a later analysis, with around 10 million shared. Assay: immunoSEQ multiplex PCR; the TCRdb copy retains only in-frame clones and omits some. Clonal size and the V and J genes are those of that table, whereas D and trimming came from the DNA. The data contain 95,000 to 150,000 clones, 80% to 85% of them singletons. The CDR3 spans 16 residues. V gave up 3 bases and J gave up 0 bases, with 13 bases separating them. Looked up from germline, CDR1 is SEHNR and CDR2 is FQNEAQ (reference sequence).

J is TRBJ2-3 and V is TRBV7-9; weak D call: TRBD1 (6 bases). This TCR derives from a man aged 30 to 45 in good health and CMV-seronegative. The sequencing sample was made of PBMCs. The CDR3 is CASSFGQSSSTDTQYF. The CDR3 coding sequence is TGTGCCAGCAGCTTCGGACAGTCCTCTAGCACAGATACGCAGTATTTT.